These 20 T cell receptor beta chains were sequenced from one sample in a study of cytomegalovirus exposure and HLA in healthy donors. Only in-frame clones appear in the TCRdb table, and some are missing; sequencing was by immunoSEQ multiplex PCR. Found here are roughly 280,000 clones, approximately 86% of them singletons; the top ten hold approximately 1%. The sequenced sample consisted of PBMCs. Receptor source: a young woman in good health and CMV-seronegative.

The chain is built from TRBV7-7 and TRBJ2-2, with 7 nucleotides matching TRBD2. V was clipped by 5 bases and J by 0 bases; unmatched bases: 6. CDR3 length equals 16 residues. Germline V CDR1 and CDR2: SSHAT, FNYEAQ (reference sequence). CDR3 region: CASSQGTTANTGELFF. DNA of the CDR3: TGTGCCAGCAGCCAAGGGACTACTGCGAACACCGGGGAGCTGTTTTTT.

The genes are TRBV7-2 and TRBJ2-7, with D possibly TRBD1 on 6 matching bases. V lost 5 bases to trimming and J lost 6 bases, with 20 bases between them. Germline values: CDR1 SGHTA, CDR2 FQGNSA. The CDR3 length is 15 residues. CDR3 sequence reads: CASSLTGQAVGEQYF. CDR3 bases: TGTGCCAGCAGCCTTACAGGGCAGGCGGTCGGCGAGCAGTACTTC.

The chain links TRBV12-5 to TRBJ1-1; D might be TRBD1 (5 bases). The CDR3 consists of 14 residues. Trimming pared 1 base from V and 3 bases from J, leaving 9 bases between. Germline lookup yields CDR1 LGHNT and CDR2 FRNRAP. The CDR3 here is CASGLEAGHTEAFF. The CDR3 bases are TGTGCTAGTGGTTTGGAGGCAGGGCACACTGAAGCTTTCTTT.

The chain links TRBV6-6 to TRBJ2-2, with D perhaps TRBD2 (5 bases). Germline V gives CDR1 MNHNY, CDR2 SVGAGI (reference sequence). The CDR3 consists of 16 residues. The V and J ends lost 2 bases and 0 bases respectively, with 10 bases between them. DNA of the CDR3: TGTGCCAGCAGTTACCCCCACGGGACGAACACCGGGGAGCTGTTTTTT. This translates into CASSYPHGTNTGELFF.

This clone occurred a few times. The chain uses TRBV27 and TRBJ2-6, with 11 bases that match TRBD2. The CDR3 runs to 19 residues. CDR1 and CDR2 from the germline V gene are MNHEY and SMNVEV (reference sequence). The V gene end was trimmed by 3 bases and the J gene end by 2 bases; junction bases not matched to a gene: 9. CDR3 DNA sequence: TGTGCCAGCAGTTTCACTAGCGGGGGTCTGCTAGCTGGGGCCAACGTCCTGACTTTC. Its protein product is CASSFTSGGLLAGANVLTF.

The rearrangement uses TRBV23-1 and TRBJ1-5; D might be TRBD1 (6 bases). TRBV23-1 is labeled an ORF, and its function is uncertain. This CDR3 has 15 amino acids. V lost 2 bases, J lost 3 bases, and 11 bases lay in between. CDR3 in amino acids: CASSQTGHYNQPQHF. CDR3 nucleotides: TGCGCCAGCAGTCAAACGGGACACTACAATCAGCCCCAGCATTTT.

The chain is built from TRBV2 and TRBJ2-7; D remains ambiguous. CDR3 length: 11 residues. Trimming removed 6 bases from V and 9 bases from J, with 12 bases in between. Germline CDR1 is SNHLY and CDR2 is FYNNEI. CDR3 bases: TGTGCCAGCAGACGTGATACTGGGCAGTACTTC. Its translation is CASRRDTGQYF.

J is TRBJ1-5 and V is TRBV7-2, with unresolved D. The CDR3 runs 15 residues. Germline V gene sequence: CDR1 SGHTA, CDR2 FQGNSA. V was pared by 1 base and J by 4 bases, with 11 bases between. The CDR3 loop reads CASSLDSASNQPQHF. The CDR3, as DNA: TGTGCCAGCAGCTTAGATTCGGCTAGTAATCAGCCCCAGCATTTT. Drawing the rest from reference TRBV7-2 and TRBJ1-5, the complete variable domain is GAGVSQSPSNKVTEKGKDVELRCDPISGHTALYWYRQSLGQGLEFLIYFQGNSAPDKSGLPSDRFSAERTGGSVSTLTIQRTQQEDSAVYLCASSLDSASNQPQHFGDGTRLSIL.

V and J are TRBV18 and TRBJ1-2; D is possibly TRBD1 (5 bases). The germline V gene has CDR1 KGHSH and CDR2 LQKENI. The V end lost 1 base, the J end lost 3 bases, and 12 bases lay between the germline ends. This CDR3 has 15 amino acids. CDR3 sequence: CASSPRAGRYYGYTF. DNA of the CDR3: TGTGCCAGCTCACCACGGGCAGGGAGGTACTATGGCTACACCTTC.

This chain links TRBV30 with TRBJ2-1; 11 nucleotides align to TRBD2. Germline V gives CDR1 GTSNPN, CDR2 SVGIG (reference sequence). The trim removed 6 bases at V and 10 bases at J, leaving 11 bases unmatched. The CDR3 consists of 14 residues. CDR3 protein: CACTIAGGTREQFF. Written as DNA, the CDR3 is TGTGCCTGTACCATAGCGGGAGGGACAAGGGAGCAGTTCTTC. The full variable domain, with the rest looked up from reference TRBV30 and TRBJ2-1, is SQTIHQWPATLVQPVGSPLSLECTVEGTSNPNLYWYRQAAGRGLQLLFYSVGIGQISSEVPQNLSASRPQDRQFILSSKKLLLSDSGFYLCACTIAGGTREQFFGPGTRLTVL.

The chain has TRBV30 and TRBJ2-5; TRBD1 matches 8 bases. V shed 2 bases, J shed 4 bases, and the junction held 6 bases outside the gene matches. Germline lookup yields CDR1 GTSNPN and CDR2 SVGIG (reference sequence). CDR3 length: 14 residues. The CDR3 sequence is CAWSSGQVRETQYF. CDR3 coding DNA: TGTGCCTGGAGTTCGGGACAGGTGAGAGAGACCCAGTACTTC.

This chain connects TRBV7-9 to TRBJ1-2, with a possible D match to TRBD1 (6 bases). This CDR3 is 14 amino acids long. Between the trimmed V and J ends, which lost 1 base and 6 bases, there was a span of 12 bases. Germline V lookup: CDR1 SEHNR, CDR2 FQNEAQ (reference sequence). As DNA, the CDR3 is TGTGCCAGCAGCTTAGAGCTAACAGGGCATGGCTACACCTTC. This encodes CASSLELTGHGYTF.

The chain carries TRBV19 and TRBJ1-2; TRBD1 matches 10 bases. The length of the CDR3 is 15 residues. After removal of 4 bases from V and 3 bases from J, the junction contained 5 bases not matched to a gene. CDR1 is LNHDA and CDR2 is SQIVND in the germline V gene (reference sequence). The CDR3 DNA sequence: TGTGCCAGTAGTAGACGACAGGGGGCGGACTATGGCTACACCTTC. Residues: CASSRRQGADYGYTF.

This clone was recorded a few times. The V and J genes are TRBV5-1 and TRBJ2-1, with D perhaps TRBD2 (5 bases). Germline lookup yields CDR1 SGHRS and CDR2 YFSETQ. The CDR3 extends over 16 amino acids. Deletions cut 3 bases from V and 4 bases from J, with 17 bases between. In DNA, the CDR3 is TGCGCCAGCAGCTCCGGAGGCACGGACGGGTACAATGAGCAGTTCTTC. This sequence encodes CASSSGGTDGYNEQFF.

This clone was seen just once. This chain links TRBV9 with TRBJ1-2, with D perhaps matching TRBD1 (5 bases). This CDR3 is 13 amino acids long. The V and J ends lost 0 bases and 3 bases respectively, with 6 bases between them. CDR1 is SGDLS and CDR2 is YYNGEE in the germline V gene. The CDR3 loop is CASSVETDYGYTF. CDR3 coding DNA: TGTGCCAGCAGCGTAGAGACAGACTATGGCTACACCTTC.

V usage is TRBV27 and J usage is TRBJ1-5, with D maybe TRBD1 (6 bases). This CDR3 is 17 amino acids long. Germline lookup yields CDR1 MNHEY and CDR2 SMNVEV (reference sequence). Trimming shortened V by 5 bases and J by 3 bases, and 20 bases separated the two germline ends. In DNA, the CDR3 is TGTGCCAGCAGTCGGGTCTGGGACACTAGAAACAATCAGCCCCAGCATTTT. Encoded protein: CASSRVWDTRNNQPQHF.

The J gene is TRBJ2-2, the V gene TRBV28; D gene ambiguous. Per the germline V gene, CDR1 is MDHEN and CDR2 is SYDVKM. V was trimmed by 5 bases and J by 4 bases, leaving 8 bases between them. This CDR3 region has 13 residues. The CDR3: CASSVQPTGELFF. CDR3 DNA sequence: TGTGCCAGCAGTGTACAGCCCACCGGGGAGCTGTTTTTT.

The DNA of the CDR3 is TGTGCCAGCAGCGTAGGAGGGACAGGACTCTTGGACACTGAAGCTTTCTTT. This gives the protein CASSVGGTGLLDTEAFF. J is TRBJ1-1 and V is TRBV9; TRBD1 matches at 8 bases. The ends lost 0 bases at V and 3 bases at J; junction bases unmatched: 10. Germline V gene data show CDR1 as SGDLS and CDR2 as YYNGEE. The CDR3 length is 17 residues.

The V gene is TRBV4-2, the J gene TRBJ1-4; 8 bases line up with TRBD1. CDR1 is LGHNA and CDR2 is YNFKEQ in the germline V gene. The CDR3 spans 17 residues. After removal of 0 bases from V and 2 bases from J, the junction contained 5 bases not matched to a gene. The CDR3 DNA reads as TGTGCCAGCAGCCAAGACAGGGGGCGGTCGACTAATGAAAAACTGTTTTTT. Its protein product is CASSQDRGRSTNEKLFF.

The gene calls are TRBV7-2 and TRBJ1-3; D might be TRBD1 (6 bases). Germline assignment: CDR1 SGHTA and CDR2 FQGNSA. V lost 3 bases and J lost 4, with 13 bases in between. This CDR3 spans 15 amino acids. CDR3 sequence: CASSFPGQRGNTIYF. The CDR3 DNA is TGTGCCAGCAGCTTTCCGGGACAACGAGGAAACACCATATATTTT.